This record concerns one T cell receptor beta chain sequence. As yet, its antigen is unknown. The junction shows a germline mismatch at one end, possibly a read error. Using its own MiXCR run on the PCR reads, TCRdb lists one record per CDR3 protein. The table has around 94,000 distinct CDR3 sequences, under 40% seen once. These data are taken from a study of molecular identifiers for immune sequencing clone quantification. For the study at large: The replicates split RNA from around 18,000 or 91,000 naive CD8 cells five ways and sequenced four.

Findings and caveats of the study: Among about a million naive cells, spiked Jurkat TCR RNA from a single cell was reportedly detectable. The study found clones above 20 RNA copies held over 99% of effector molecules and under 1% in naive cells. Highly expanded clone sizes could be underestimated through barcode sharing by identical TCR molecules.

The specimen sequenced was naive CD8+ T cells from blood, with Jurkat cell RNA spiked in. Subset in this sample: FACS-sorted CD8+CD4-CCR7+CD45RA+ naive T cells. This TCR was sampled from a human donor in good health. Some libraries in this study had Jurkat cell RNA spiked in.

The CDR3 region has the DNA TGTGCCAGCGGTGAAGGTAGCGGGAGCACAGATACGCAGTATTTT. Protein sequence: CASGEGSGSTDTQYF. The V call is TRBV6-4, the J call TRBJ2-3, with 7 nucleotides matching TRBD2. The germline CDR1 and CDR2 sequences are MRHNA and SNTAGT. This CDR3 has 15 amino acids.